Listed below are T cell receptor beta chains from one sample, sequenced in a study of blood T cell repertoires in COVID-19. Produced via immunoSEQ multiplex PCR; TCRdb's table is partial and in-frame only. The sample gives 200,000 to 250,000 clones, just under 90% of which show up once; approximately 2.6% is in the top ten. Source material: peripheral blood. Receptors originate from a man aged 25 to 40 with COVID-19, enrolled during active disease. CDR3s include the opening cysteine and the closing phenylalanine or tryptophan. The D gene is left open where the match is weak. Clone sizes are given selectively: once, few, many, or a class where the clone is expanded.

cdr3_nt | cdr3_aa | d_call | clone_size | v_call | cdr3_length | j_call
TGTGCCAGCTCACCACTTCCGGGACATATCTACGAGCAGTACTTC | CASSPLPGHIYEQYF | - | few | TRBV18 | 15 | TRBJ2-7
TGTGCCAGCAGCTTATTTTGGGGGGGGACGAGCAATCAGCCCCAGCATTTT | CASSLFWGGTSNQPQHF | - | - | TRBV7-8 | 17 | TRBJ1-5
TGTGCCAGCAGCCCCGAGACAGGGCAAGTACCTGAAGCTTTCTTT | CASSPETGQVPEAFF | TRBD1 | - | TRBV9 | 15 | TRBJ1-1
TGTGCTAGTGGTCCCGGGGACAGGGGTTTTGCAGATACGCAGTATTTT | CASGPGDRGFADTQYF | TRBD1 | once | TRBV12-5 | 16 | TRBJ2-3
TGTGCCAGCAAAATCAACGCCCTAGCCACAGATACGCAGTATTTT | CASKINALATDTQYF | - | few | TRBV6-5 | 15 | TRBJ2-3
TGCAGCGCCAGGGACAGGGACTACGAGCAGTACTTC | CSARDRDYEQYF | TRBD1 | - | TRBV29-1 | 12 | TRBJ2-7
TGTGCCACCAGTAAAAGCGGCAGCCTATACGAGCAGTACTTC | CATSKSGSLYEQYF | - | - | TRBV24-1 | 14 | TRBJ2-7
TGTGCCAGTAGTATTCAGGGTGCAACTAATGAAAAACTGTTTTTT | CASSIQGATNEKLFF | - | - | TRBV19 | 15 | TRBJ1-4
TGTGCCAGCAGCTTGCCAGGGACTGGAAACACCATATATTTT | CASSLPGTGNTIYF | - | - | TRBV5-4 | 14 | TRBJ1-3
TGTGCCAGCAGCCTTTCGGCAGGCGGGGAGCTGTTTTTT | CASSLSAGGELFF | - | - | TRBV4-2 | 13 | TRBJ2-2
TGTGCCAGCAGCTCCCGGACTAGCAGGACCGGGGAGCTGTTTTTT | CASSSRTSRTGELFF | TRBD2 | - | TRBV7-9 | 15 | TRBJ2-2
TGTGCCAGCAGCTTAGAGGGACTAGCCTACAATGAGCAGTTCTTC | CASSLEGLAYNEQFF | TRBD2 | - | TRBV7-9 | 15 | TRBJ2-1
TGTGCCAGCAGTTTTCTTTGGGGGGTGCACGAGCAGTACTTC | CASSFLWGVHEQYF | - | - | TRBV28 | 14 | TRBJ2-7